This TCR beta chain stems from a study of neurological immune-mediated disorders. Study-level findings and limits: None of the CDR3 amino acid sequences in expanded clones turned up in more than one subject, which points to private repertoires in all groups. While HTLV-1-associated myelopathy showed the greatest TCR clonal expansion, multiple sclerosis showed the least, falling below healthy controls.

TCRdb redid the calling of the 5' RACE reads with MiXCR, one entry per CDR3 protein. The sample includes under 45,000 distinct CDR3 sequences, around a fifth of them seen just once. Time point here: technical triplicate 3. Unsorted libraries were derived from 2 million PBMCs stored at -80 C. In regard to this clonotype: Its specificity is unknown. The junction departs from germline at one end; a sequencing error may be responsible.

CDR1 is SGHAT, CDR2 FQNNGV, per germline. The CDR3 runs to 14 residues. V and J are TRBV11-2 and TRBJ2-1, with D maybe TRBD2 (7 bases). Sequenced sample: PBMCs. This TCR derives from a man between 60 and 75 years old with HTLV-1-associated myelopathy (HAM/TSP). DNA for the CDR3: TGTTCCAGCAGCTCCGTGGGGGGGCCACCTAAGCAGTTCTTC. This codes for CSSSSVGGPPKQFF. Full variable domain (missing parts from reference TRBV11-2 and TRBJ2-1): EAGVAQSPRYKIIEKRQSVAFWCNPISGHATLYWYQQILGQGPKLLIQFQNNGVVDDSQLPKDRFSAERLKGVDSTLKIQPAKLEDSAVYLCSSSSVGGPPKQFFGPGTRLTVL.